This TCR beta chain was captured in a study of blood T cell repertoires in COVID-19 (dated by TCRdb to about 2020). With regard to the full study: The collaborator samples originated in the United States, Italy and Spain and spanned the acute and convalescent phases of COVID-19. The repertoires were released in a freely available public database meant as a resource for research on the immune response to SARS-CoV-2. A de-identified subject ID, COVID-19 status, age in years and sex were almost always included in the sample metadata. The samples were drawn from two sources: the first 160 participants of the ongoing ImmuneRACE study, and 1,000 to 1,500 subjects contributed by 6 global collaborators. Where HLA class I and class II types were available, the types were taken from metadata supplied by the sample provider, not from assay-based typing. Subjects who had been exposed to COVID-19, were actively infected with it, or had recovered from it provided the deeply sampled blood TCRbeta repertoires that made up the dataset. The material from the prospective study consisted of cDNA or gDNA derived from T cells, B-cell-depleted T cells, or PBMCs.

Each collaborating institution followed its own protocols to collect whole blood in K2EDTA tubes. For TCRbeta analysis, collaborators shipped samples in one of three forms: frozen whole blood, isolated PBMCs, or DNA extracted from either of those sample types. Results the study describes overall, beyond this receptor: How much clinical and demographic metadata was included differed by source and by participant, and the metadata was provided uncurated.

The cysteine opens and the phenylalanine closes a CDR3 of 15 amino acids. Only the CDR3 DNA is retained, 45 bases long and in frame from the first base. Per the germline V gene, MRHNA is the CDR1 and SNTAGT is the CDR2. After removal of 5 bases from V and 2 bases from J, the junction retains 6 bases not matched to a gene. As concerns this clone: The clone's antigen remains unknown. Qualities for individual bases were not recorded, and no much larger clone is one base off.

TCRbeta CDR3 regions were amplified from genomic DNA by means of the immunoSEQ Assay, a bias-controlled multiplex PCR. In the paper's pipeline: The number of nucleated cells in each sample was estimated by amplification of reference gene primers within the assay. To quantify the absolute abundance of each unique TCRbeta CDR3 rearrangement, sequence reads were collapsed and filtered. For each sample, productive Simpson clonality was calculated as the square root of Simpson's diversity index across productive rearrangements. Drawn from immuneACCESS, this table holds only the in-frame rearrangements with V and J called that TCRdb kept. Clones are partly lost; checked studies trace under half to an unresolved V gene and leave the rest unexplained. Clone size and V and J calls were adopted from that table, with D and trimming inferred from the DNA. The sample yields 110,000 to 150,000 clones; around nine tenths were counted once. The ten largest make up 10% to 13% of the sample.

The sequencing sample was made of peripheral blood. This TCR came from a man in his fifties with active or convalescent COVID-19. This chain is built from TRBV6-4 and TRBJ2-1, with 7 junctional bases fitting TRBD1. This receptor carries the CDR3 CASSRQGNPYNEQFF. At the DNA level, the sequence is TGTGCCAGCAGTCGACAGGGAAATCCCTACAATGAGCAGTTCTTC.